This T cell receptor beta chain stems from a study of a mutant IDH1 vaccine in newly diagnosed glioma. The table lists this clone with a count of one. Its matching antigen is unknown. The CDR3 is 14 amino acids. CDR1 and CDR2 (germline): SGHTA, FQGNSA. The V gene end was trimmed by 4 bases and the J gene end by 2 bases; junction bases not matched to a gene: 5. This sample's time point: week 5, during vaccination. Vaccination used 300 ug of mutant IDH1 20-mer peptide per dose, with topical imiquimod. Clones were sequenced by immunoSEQ multiplex PCR, and TCRdb holds only the in-frame ones, with some missing. The sample lists just under 80,000 clones; roughly 90% were seen once.

V usage is TRBV7-2 and J usage is TRBJ2-7, with 7 bases matching TRBD1. This receptor was taken from a woman between 50 and 59 years old with glioma. The sequencing used PBMCs, collected from a glioma patient whose treatment included an IDH1 peptide vaccine. DNA of the CDR3: TGTGCCAGCAGCTATCAACAGGGGCCCTACGAGCAGTACTTC. Encoded protein: CASSYQQGPYEQYF.